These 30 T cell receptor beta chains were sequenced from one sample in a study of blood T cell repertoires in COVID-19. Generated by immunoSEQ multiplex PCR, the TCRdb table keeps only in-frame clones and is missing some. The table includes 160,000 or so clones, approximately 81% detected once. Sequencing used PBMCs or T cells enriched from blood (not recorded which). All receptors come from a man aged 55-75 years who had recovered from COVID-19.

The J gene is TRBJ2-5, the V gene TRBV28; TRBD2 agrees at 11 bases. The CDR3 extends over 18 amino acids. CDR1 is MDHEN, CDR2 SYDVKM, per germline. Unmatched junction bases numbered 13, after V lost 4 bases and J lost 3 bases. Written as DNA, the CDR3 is TGTGCCAGCAGTTCCCTAGGGGTTAGCGGGAGGGGTGAAGAGACCCAGTACTTC. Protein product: CASSSLGVSGRGEETQYF.

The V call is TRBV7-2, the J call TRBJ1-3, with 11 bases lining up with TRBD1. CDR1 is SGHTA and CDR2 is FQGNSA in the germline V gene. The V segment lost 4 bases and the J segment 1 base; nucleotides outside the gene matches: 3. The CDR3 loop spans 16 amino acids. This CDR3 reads CASSSGQGGSGNTIYF. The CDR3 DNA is TGTGCCAGCAGCTCGGGACAGGGGGGTTCTGGAAACACCATATATTTT.

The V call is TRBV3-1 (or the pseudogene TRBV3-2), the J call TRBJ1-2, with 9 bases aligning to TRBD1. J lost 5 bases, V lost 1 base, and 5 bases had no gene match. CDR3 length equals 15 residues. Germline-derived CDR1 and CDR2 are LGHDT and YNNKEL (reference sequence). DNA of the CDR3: TGTGCCAGCAGCCAAGTCACAGGGGGCTTTTATGGCTACACCTTC. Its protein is CASSQVTGGFYGYTF.

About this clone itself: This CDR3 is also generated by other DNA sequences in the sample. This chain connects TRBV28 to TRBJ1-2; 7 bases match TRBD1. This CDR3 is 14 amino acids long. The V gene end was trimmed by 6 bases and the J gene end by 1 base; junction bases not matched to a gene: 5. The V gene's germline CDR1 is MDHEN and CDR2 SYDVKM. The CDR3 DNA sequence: TGTGCCAGCAGACGGACAGGAGGTAACTATGGCTACACCTTC. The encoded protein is CASRRTGGNYGYTF.

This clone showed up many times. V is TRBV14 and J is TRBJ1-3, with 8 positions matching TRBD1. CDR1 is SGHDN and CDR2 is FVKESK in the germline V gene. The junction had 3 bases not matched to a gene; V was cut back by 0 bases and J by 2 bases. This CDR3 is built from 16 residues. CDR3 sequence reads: CASSQDGRGPGNTIYF. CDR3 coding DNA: TGTGCCAGCAGCCAAGATGGCAGGGGGCCTGGAAACACCATATATTTT.

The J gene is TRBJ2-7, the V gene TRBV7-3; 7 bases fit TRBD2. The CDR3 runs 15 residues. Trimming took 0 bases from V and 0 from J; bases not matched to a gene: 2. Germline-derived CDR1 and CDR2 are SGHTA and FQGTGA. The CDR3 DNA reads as TGTGCCAGCAGCTTAACCGGGGGGAGCTCCTACGAGCAGTACTTC. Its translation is CASSLTGGSSYEQYF.

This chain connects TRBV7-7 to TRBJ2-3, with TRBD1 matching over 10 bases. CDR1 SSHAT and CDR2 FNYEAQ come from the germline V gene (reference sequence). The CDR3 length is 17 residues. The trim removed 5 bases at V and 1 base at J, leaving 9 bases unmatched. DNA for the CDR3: TGTGCCAGCAGCCCAGCTCCCGGGACAGGGGGCACAGATACGCAGTATTTT. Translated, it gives CASSPAPGTGGTDTQYF.

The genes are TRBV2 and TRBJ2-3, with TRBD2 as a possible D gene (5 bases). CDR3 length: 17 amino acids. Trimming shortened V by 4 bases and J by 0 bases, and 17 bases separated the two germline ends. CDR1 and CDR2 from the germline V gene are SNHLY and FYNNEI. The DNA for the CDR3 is TGTGCCAGCAGTGTGCGGTTCCAGCGGTCTAGCACAGATACGCAGTATTTT. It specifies CASSVRFQRSSTDTQYF. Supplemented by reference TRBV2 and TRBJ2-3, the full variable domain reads EPEVTQTPSHQVTQMGQEVILRCVPISNHLYFYWYRQILGQKVEFLVSFYNNEISEKSEIFDDQFSVERPDGSNFTLKIRSTKLEDSAMYFCASSVRFQRSSTDTQYFGPGTRLTVL.

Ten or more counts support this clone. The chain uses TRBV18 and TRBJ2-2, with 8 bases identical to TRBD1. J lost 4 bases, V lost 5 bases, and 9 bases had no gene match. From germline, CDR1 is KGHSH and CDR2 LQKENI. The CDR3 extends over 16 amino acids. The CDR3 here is CASSIRQGARTGELFF. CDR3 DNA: TGTGCCAGCTCAATTCGCCAGGGGGCTCGCACCGGGGAGCTGTTTTTT.

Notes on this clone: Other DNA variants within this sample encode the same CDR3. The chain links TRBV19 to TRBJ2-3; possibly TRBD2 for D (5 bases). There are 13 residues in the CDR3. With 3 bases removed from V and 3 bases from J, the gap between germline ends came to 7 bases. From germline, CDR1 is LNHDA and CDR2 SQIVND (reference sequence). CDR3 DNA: TGTGCCAGTAGTATCGGGGTAACAGATACGCAGTATTTT. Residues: CASSIGVTDTQYF.

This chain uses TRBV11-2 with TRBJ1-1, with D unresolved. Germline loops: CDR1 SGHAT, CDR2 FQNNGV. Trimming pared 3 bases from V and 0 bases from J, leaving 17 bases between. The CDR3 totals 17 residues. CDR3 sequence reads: CASSFIPRRFMNTEAFF. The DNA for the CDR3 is TGTGCCAGCAGCTTTATCCCGCGGCGGTTCATGAACACTGAAGCTTTCTTT.

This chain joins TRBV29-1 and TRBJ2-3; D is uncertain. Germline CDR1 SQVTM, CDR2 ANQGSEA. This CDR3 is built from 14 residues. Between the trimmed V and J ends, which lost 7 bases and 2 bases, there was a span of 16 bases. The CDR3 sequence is CSARPYLDTDTQYF. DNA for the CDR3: TGCAGCGCCCGCCCCTACCTAGACACAGATACGCAGTATTTT.

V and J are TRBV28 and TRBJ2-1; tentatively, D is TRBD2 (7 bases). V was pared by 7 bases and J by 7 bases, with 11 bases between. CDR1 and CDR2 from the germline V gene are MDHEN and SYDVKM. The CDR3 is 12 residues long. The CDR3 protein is CASKRGGNEQFF. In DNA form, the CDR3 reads TGTGCCAGCAAGAGGGGGGGTAATGAGCAGTTCTTC.

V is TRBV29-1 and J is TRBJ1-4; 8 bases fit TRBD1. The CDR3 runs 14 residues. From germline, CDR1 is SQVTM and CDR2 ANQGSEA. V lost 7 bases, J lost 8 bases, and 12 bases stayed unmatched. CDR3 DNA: TGCAGCGCCGGGGTTGGACAGGGAGGGGAAAAACTGTTTTTT. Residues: CSAGVGQGGEKLFF.

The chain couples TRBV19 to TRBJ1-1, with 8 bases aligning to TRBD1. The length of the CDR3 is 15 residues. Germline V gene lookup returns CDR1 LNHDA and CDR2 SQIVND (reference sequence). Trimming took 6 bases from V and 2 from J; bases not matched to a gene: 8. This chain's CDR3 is CASSPRTGSNTEAFF. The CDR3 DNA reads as TGTGCCAGTAGCCCTAGGACAGGGTCCAACACTGAAGCTTTCTTT.

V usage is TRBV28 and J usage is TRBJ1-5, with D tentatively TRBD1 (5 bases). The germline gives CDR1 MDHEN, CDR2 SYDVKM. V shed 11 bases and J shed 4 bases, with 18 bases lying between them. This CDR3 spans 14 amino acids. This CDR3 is CAGRGGGTNQPQHF. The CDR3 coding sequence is TGTGCCGGGAGAGGTGGGGGGACTAATCAGCCCCAGCATTTT.

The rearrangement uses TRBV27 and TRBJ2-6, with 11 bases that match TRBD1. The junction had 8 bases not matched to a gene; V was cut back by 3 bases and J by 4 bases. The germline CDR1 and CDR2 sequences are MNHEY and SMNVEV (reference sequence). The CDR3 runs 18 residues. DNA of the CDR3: TGTGCCAGCAGTTTCCGGGGACAGGGGGTCTCGGGGGCCAACGTCCTGACTTTC. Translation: CASSFRGQGVSGANVLTF.

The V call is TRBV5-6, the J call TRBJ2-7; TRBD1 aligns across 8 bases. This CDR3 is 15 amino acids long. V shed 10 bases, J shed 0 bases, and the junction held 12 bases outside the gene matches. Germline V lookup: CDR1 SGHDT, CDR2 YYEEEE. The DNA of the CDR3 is TGTGCCCCGTGGGGCAGGGGGCCGAGCTCCTACGAGCAGTACTTC. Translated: CAPWGRGPSSYEQYF.

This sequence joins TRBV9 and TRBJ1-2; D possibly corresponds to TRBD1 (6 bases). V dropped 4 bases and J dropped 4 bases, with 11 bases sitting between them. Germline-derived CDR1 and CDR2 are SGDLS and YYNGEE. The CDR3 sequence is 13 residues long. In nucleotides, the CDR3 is TGTGCCAGCAGCCCTACAGGGCCCTATGGCTACACCTTC. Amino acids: CASSPTGPYGYTF.

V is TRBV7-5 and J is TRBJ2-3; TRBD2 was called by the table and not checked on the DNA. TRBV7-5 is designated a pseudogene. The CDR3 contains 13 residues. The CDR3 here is CVRSSLSVDTQYF. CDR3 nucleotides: TGTGTCAGAAGCTCCCTTAGTGTGGATACGCAGTATTTT.

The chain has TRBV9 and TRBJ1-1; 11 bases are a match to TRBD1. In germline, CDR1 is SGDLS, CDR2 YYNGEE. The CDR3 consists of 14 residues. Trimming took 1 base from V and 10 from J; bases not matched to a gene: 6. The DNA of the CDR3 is TGTGCCAGCAGCGTACAGGACAGGGGGCGAGCAGCTTTCTTT. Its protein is CASSVQDRGRAAFF.

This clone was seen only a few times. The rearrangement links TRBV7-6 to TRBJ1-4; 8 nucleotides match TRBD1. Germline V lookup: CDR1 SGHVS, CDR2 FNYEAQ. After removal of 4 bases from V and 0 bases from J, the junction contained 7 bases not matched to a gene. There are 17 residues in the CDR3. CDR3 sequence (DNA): TGTGCCAGCAGCTACGGGACAGGATTTGCAACTAATGAAAAACTGTTTTTT. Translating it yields CASSYGTGFATNEKLFF.

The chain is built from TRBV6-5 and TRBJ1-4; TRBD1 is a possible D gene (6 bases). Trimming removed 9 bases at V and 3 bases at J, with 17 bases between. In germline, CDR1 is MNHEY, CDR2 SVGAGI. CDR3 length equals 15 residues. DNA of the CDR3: TGTGCCAGTGCGGACCAGGGGTTAGCTAATGAAAAACTGTTTTTT. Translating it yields CASADQGLANEKLFF.

The CDR3 spells CASTRDRGGHTIYF. DNA of the CDR3: TGTGCCAGCACCCGTGACAGGGGGGGACACACCATATATTTT. The V call is TRBV6-5, the J call TRBJ1-3; TRBD1 matches 9 bases. Trimming cost V 7 bases and J 8 bases; bases outside gene matches: 9. Germline V gene sequence: CDR1 MNHEY, CDR2 SVGAGI. The CDR3 has 14 residues.

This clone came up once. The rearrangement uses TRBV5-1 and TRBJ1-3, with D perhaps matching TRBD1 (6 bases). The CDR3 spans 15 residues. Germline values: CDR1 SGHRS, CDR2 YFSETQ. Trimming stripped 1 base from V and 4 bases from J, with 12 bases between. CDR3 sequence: CASSLTGGAGNTIYF. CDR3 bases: TGCGCCAGCAGCTTGACGGGGGGCGCCGGAAACACCATATATTTT.

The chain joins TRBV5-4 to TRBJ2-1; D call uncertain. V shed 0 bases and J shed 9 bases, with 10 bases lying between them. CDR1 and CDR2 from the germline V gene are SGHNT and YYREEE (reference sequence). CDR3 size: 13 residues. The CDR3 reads CASSLGRTTEQFF. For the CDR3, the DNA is TGTGCCAGCAGCTTGGGTCGAACAACTGAGCAGTTCTTC.

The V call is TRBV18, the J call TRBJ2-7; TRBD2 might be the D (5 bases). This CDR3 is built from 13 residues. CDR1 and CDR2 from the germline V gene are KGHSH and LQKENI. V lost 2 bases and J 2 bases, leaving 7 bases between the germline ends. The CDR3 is CASSPTGTYEQYF. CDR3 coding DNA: TGTGCCAGCTCACCAACGGGGACCTACGAGCAGTACTTC. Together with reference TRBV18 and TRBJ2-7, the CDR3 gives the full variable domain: NAGVMQNPRHLVRRRGQEARLRCSPMKGHSHVYWYRQLPEEGLKFMVYLQKENIIDESGMPKERFSAEFPKEGPSILRIQQVVRGDSAAYFCASSPTGTYEQYFGPGTRLTVT.

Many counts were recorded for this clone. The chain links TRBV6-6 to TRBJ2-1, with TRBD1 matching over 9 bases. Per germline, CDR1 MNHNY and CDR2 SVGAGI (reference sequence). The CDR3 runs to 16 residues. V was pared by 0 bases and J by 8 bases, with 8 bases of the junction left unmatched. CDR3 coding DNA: TGTGCCAGCAGTTACTCCGGGACAGGGAGTGTCGATGAGCAGTTCTTC. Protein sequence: CASSYSGTGSVDEQFF.

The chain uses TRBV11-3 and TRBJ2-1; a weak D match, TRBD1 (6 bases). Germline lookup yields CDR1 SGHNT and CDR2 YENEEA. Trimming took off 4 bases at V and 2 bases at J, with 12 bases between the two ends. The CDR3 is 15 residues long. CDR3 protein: CASSYRQAAYNEQFF. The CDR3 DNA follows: TGTGCCAGCAGCTACCGACAGGCAGCCTACAATGAGCAGTTCTTC.

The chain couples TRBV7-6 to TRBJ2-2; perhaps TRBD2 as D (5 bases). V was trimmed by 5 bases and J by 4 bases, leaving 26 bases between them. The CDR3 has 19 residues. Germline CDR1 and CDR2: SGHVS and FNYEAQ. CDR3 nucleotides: TGTGCCAGCAGCCTCCTGAGAGTTAGCGAGGTTGGCGGCACCGGGGAGCTGTTTTTT. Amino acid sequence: CASSLLRVSEVGGTGELFF.